The 22 T cell receptor beta chains below were found in one sample sequenced in a study of blood T cell repertoires in COVID-19. Data came from immunoSEQ multiplex PCR; TCRdb stores just in-frame clones and leaves some out. The data show 150,000 to 180,000 clones, around 83% seen once. The sample consisted of peripheral blood. The receptors were sampled from a woman aged 55-69 years with acute or convalescent COVID-19.

The gene calls are TRBV4-1 and TRBJ1-2, with D unclear. CDR3 length: 16 amino acids. V dropped 2 bases and J dropped 4 bases, with 17 bases sitting between them. Germline V gene lookup returns CDR1 MGHRA and CDR2 YSYEKL. This CDR3 is CASSQLVPETTYGYTF. The CDR3 nucleotides read TGCGCCAGCAGCCAACTGGTTCCGGAGACGACCTATGGCTACACCTTC.

The gene calls are TRBV6-2 or TRBV6-3 and TRBJ1-2, with 8 bases lining up with TRBD1. Losses at the gene ends were 6 bases for V and 7 bases for J; bases not matched to a gene: 7. Germline-derived CDR1 and CDR2 are MNHEY and SVGEGT. This CDR3 spans 13 amino acids. As DNA, the CDR3 is TGTGCCAGCAGCCCTCGACAGGGGTTTGGCTACACCTTC. It encodes CASSPRQGFGYTF.

This chain links TRBV2 with TRBJ2-7; possible D gene TRBD2, 7 bases. V was clipped by 6 bases and J by 6 bases, with 24 bases between them. The CDR3 runs to 16 residues. Germline CDR1 reads SNHLY; CDR2 reads FYNNEI. CDR3 coding DNA: TGTGCCAGCAGCCAGACCTCTTCGAGGGGGGGCTCCGAGCAGTACGTC. It encodes CASSQTSSRGGSEQYV.

This clone was counted a few times. The chain has TRBV11-2 and TRBJ1-2; 8 bases align to TRBD1. V shed 5 bases and J 5 bases; nucleotides not matched to a gene: 4. Looked up from germline, CDR1 is SGHAT and CDR2 is FQNNGV. The CDR3 loop spans 13 amino acids. Here the CDR3 reads CASSPDRAYGYTF. DNA for the CDR3: TGTGCCAGCAGCCCGGACAGGGCGTATGGCTACACCTTC.

The chain carries TRBV9 and TRBJ2-5; 8 bases map to TRBD1. With V trimmed by 3 bases and J by 4 bases, 8 bases remained unmatched. The CDR3 is made up of 15 amino acids. Germline-derived CDR1 and CDR2 are SGDLS and YYNGEE. The chain's CDR3 is CASSGSGTGRETQYF. For the CDR3, the DNA is TGTGCCAGCAGCGGCTCCGGGACAGGCCGAGAGACCCAGTACTTC.

The J gene is TRBJ2-2, the V gene TRBV28; D is undetermined. The CDR3 sequence is 12 residues long. Germline CDR1 reads MDHEN; CDR2 reads SYDVKM. V was cut by 10 bases and J by 6 bases, with 12 bases left in between. This chain's CDR3 is CATQTPAGELFF. The CDR3 bases are TGTGCCACCCAAACTCCCGCCGGGGAGCTGTTTTTT.

This clone has just one count. CDR3 sequence reads: CASSPGTGGLEQYF. In DNA form, the CDR3 reads TGCGCCAGCAGTCCCGGGACTGGAGGCCTTGAGCAGTACTTC. This rearrangement joins TRBV5-1 to TRBJ2-7; maybe TRBD2 (6 bases). Germline V CDR1 and CDR2: SGHRS, YFSETQ. This CDR3 comprises 14 residues. V lost 5 bases and J 7 bases, leaving 19 bases between the germline ends.

CDR3 amino acids: CASSKKKTVGETQYF. The CDR3 DNA sequence: TGTGCCAGCAGCAAAAAGAAGACAGTGGGGGAGACCCAGTACTTC. The V gene is TRBV5-8, the J gene TRBJ2-5; possible D gene TRBD1, 5 bases. The CDR3 is made up of 15 amino acids. The ends were cut back, 4 bases at V and 5 bases at J, with 18 bases in the middle. CDR1 and CDR2 (germline): SGHTS, YDEGEE.

The rearrangement links TRBV18 to TRBJ1-5; no clear D. Per germline, CDR1 KGHSH and CDR2 LQKENI. Trimming removed 6 bases from V and 4 bases from J, with 16 bases in between. The CDR3 runs to 15 residues. CDR3 residues: CASSQGLQGNQPQHF. CDR3 nucleotides: TGTGCCAGCTCGCAAGGACTCCAAGGGAATCAGCCCCAGCATTTT.

The genes are TRBV5-1 and TRBJ1-1; 8 nucleotides line up with TRBD1. The CDR3 is 16 residues long. J lost 1 base, V lost 2 bases, and 7 bases had no gene match. The germline gives CDR1 SGHRS, CDR2 YFSETQ. CDR3 protein: CASSLIPGTGNTEAFF. The CDR3, as DNA: TGCGCCAGCAGCTTAATTCCCGGGACAGGGAACACTGAAGCTTTCTTT.

The V and J genes are TRBV27 and TRBJ1-1, with D maybe TRBD1 (5 bases). Germline V lookup: CDR1 MNHEY, CDR2 SMNVEV (reference sequence). The CDR3 consists of 13 residues. Trimming removed 2 bases from V and 4 bases from J, with 8 bases in between. The CDR3 loop is CASSLGGGTEAFF. DNA of the CDR3: TGTGCCAGCAGTTTAGGGGGGGGCACTGAAGCTTTCTTT.

The chain's CDR3 is CAWRQGLEKLFF. CDR3 nucleotide sequence: TGTGCCTGGAGGCAGGGACTCGAAAAACTGTTTTTT. The chain joins TRBV2 to TRBJ1-4; D may be TRBD1 (5 bases). V lost 11 bases and J 8 bases, leaving 15 bases between the germline ends. CDR1 and CDR2 from the germline V gene are SNHLY and FYNNEI. CDR3 length: 12 residues.

J is TRBJ1-1 and V is TRBV5-1; D call uncertain. The CDR3 extends over 14 amino acids. V lost 0 bases to trimming and J lost 6 bases, with 12 bases between them. Looked up from germline, CDR1 is SGHRS and CDR2 is YFSETQ. Here the CDR3 reads CASSLGFGFPEAFF. The CDR3 DNA reads as TGCGCCAGCAGCTTGGGATTTGGCTTTCCTGAAGCTTTCTTT.

The chain combines TRBV6-5 with TRBJ1-1, with D perhaps TRBD1 (6 bases). Trimming removed 5 bases from V and 10 bases from J, with 23 bases in between. The CDR3 consists of 15 residues. Germline-derived CDR1 and CDR2 are MNHEY and SVGAGI. The CDR3: CASSPTGMRVVGAFF. The CDR3 region has the DNA TGTGCCAGCAGTCCGACAGGAATGAGGGTGGTTGGAGCTTTCTTT.

The chain uses TRBV2 and TRBJ1-3; 7 nucleotides line up with TRBD1. The germline V gene has CDR1 SNHLY and CDR2 FYNNEI. Trimming removed 6 bases from V and 2 bases from J; junction bases left unmatched: 1. CDR3 length: 13 amino acids. The CDR3 DNA follows: TGTGCCAGCAGACAGGGGCCTGGAAACACCATATATTTT. Its protein is CASRQGPGNTIYF.

The V call is TRBV24-1, the J call TRBJ2-5; TRBD1 matches 9 bases. V lost 4 bases, J lost 4 bases, and 6 bases stayed unmatched. This CDR3 comprises 15 residues. CDR1 KGHDR and CDR2 SFDVKD come from the germline V gene. The CDR3 protein is CATSDTGQGGETQYF. CDR3 DNA sequence: TGTGCCACCAGTGACACGGGACAGGGAGGAGAGACCCAGTACTTC.

The V and J genes are TRBV18 and TRBJ1-5; 8 positions match TRBD1. Germline V lookup: CDR1 KGHSH, CDR2 LQKENI. With 4 bases clipped from V and 8 bases from J, the junction kept 7 bases outside the gene matches. The CDR3 loop spans 14 amino acids. This CDR3 is CASSLSSGGEPQHF. CDR3 in DNA: TGTGCCAGCTCACTATCGTCAGGGGGCGAGCCCCAGCATTTT.

The chain is built from TRBV5-1 and TRBJ2-7; tentatively, D is TRBD2 (6 bases). CDR3 length equals 14 residues. Germline values: CDR1 SGHRS, CDR2 YFSETQ. V lost 0 bases and J 7 bases, leaving 14 bases between the germline ends. CDR3 sequence (DNA): TGCGCCAGCAGCTTGGACGGGGGTCTGCGGGAGCAGTACTTC. It specifies CASSLDGGLREQYF. Complete variable domain (other parts from reference TRBV5-1 and TRBJ2-7): KAGVTQTPRYLIKTRGQQVTLSCSPISGHRSVSWYQQTPGQGLQFLFEYFSETQRNKGNFPGRFSGRQFSNSRSEMNVSTLELGDSALYLCASSLDGGLREQYFGPGTRLTVT.

The chain employs TRBV19 and TRBJ2-2, with D possibly matching TRBD1 (5 bases). The CDR3 is 15 amino acids. Per the germline V gene, CDR1 is LNHDA and CDR2 is SQIVND (reference sequence). Trimming stripped 3 bases from V and 2 bases from J, with 10 bases between. The CDR3 reads CASSILTDNTGELFF. The CDR3 DNA sequence: TGTGCCAGTAGTATCCTGACAGATAACACCGGGGAGCTGTTTTTT. The full variable domain, its missing parts supplied by reference TRBV19 and TRBJ2-2, is DGGITQSPKYLFRKEGQNVTLSCEQNLNHDAMYWYRQDPGQGLRLIYYSQIVNDFQKGDIAEGYSVSREKKESFPLTVTSAQKNPTAFYLCASSILTDNTGELFFGEGSRLTVL.

The chain uses TRBV18 and TRBJ1-1; D is unresolved. The CDR3 sequence is 16 residues long. Germline CDR1 reads KGHSH; CDR2 reads LQKENI. The V and J ends lost 1 base and 0 bases respectively, with 12 bases between them. The CDR3 is CASSPLETALNTEAFF. The CDR3 region has the DNA TGTGCCAGCTCACCACTGGAGACCGCTTTGAACACTGAAGCTTTCTTT.

This chain uses TRBV10-3 with TRBJ2-5; a weak D match, TRBD2 (6 bases). The CDR3 has 16 residues. The germline V and J ends were trimmed by 1 base and 7 bases, with 19 bases remaining between them. In germline, CDR1 is ENHRY, CDR2 SYGVKD. The CDR3: CAISELGIRDGGTQYF. The CDR3 DNA reads TGTGCCATCAGTGAGTTAGGTATCCGGGACGGGGGGACCCAGTACTTC.

This clone was recorded once. V and J are TRBV5-4 and TRBJ1-4; a possible D gene is TRBD1 (5 bases). From germline, CDR1 is SGHNT and CDR2 YYREEE (reference sequence). The V end was cut by 3 bases, the J end by 8 bases, with 14 bases between. The length of the CDR3 is 14 residues. The CDR3 loop reads CASSSGGTAEKLFF. In DNA form, the CDR3 reads TGTGCCAGCAGCTCCGGGGGTACGGCCGAAAAACTGTTTTTT.